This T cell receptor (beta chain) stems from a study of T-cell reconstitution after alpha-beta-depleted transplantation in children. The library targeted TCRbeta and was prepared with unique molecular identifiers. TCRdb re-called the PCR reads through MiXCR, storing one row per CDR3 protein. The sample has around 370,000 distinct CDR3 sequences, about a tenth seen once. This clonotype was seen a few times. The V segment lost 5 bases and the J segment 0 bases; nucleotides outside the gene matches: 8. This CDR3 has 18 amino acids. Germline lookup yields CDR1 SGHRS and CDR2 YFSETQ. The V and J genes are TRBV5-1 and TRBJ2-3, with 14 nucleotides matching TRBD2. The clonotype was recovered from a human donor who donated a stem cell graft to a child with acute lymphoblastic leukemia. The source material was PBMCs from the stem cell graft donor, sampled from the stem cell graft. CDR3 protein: CASRDPGLAGVSTDTQYF. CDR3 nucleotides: TGCGCCAGCAGGGACCCGGGACTAGCGGGAGTCAGCACAGATACGCAGTATTTT.